This TCR beta chain was recovered during a study of T cells in Graves' hyperthyroidism and ophthalmopathy. Turning to the study itself: The initial diagnosis was the point when peripheral blood was collected, ahead of any treatment.

The CDR3 is made up of 14 amino acids. V was shortened by 3 bases and J by 5 bases, with 12 bases between the two germline ends. The germline V gene has CDR1 ENHRY and CDR2 SYGVKD. Enrolled ophthalmopathy patients presented with a Clinical Activity Score of at least 3, a NOSPECS grade of at least 4, and disease duration under 3 months. General study results and limits: Expanded thyroid clonotypes (above 0.001) were mostly also found in blood. The authors' 13 V-J model separated ophthalmopathy from stable hyperthyroidism.

Amplification of TCR beta CDR3 regions was performed using RNA transcripts as template. A set of HTBI primers served as the primers for a first-round RT-PCR of the TCR CDR3. TCRdb processed the multiplex PCR reads anew with MiXCR; each CDR3 protein has one entry. Of hundreds of thousands of distinct CDR3 sequences listed, 22% are singletons. This clonotype was seen repeatedly, ten times or more. The antigen is unknown. The rearrangement uses TRBV10-3 and TRBJ2-3, with D perhaps matching TRBD2 (6 bases). This TCR was sampled from a man aged 25 to 40 with Graves' ophthalmopathy. What was sequenced was blood. CDR3 nucleotides: TGTGCCATCAGTGATTACGGGAGAGAAGATACGCAGTATTTT. Protein: CAISDYGREDTQYF.